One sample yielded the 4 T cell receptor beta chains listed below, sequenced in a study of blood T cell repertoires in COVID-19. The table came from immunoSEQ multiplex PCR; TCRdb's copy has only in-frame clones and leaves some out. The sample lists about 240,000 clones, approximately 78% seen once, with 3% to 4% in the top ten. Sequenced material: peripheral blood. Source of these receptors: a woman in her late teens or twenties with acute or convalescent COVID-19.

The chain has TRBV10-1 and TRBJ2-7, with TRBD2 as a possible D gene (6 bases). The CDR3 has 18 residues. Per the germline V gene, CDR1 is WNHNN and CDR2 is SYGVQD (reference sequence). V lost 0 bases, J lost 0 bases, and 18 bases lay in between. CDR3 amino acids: CASSESDYLAGDSYEQYF. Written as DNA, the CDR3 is TGCGCCAGCAGTGAGTCGGACTACCTAGCTGGGGACTCCTACGAGCAGTACTTC.

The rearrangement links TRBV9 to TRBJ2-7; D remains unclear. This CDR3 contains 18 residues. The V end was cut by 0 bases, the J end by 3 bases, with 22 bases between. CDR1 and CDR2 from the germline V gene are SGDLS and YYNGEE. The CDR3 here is CASSVDRWRLPQNYEQYF. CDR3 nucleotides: TGTGCCAGCAGCGTAGATCGGTGGAGACTCCCCCAGAACTACGAGCAGTACTTC.

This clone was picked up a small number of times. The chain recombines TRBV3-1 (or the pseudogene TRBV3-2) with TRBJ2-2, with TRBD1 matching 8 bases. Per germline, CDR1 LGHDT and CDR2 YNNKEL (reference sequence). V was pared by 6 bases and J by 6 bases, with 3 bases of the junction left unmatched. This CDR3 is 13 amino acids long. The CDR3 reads CASSQQGAGELFF. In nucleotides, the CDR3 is TGTGCCAGCAGTCAACAGGGGGCCGGGGAGCTGTTTTTT.

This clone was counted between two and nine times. The CDR3 DNA follows: TGTGCCAGCTCACCACGGGAACAGGGTGCTGGATCACCCCTCCACTTT. This gives the protein CASSPREQGAGSPLHF. The gene calls are TRBV18 and TRBJ1-6; tentative D call: TRBD1 (6 bases). V gave up 1 base and J gave up 10 bases, with 17 bases separating them. Germline CDR1 is KGHSH and CDR2 is LQKENI. This CDR3 is 16 amino acids long.